A selection of T cell receptor beta chains follows, all from one sample in a study of T cells in Graves' hyperthyroidism and ophthalmopathy. TCRdb independently ran MiXCR on the multiplex PCR reads; one entry per CDR3 protein. The data hold hundreds of thousands of distinct CDR3 sequences, with around 15% observed a single time. Sequenced sample: blood. The receptor source for this set is a woman aged 40 to 50 with Graves' ophthalmopathy. CDR3s include the opening cysteine and the closing phenylalanine or tryptophan. D genes are given only for firm matches. Where a row states a size, it is once, few, many or the class of an expanded clone; other rows omit it.

length,D,V,size,J,DNA,CDR3
16,TRBD2,TRBV12-3/TRBV12-4,NA,TRBJ2-7,TGTGCCAGCAGCCCGGGACTAGCGGGACAATCCTACGAGCAGTACTTC,CASSPGLAGQSYEQYF
14,NA,TRBV2,NA,TRBJ1-5,TGTGCCAGCACAACAGAGACTAGCAATCAGCCCCAGCATTTT,CASTTETSNQPQHF
16,NA,TRBV4-3,many,TRBJ1-3,TGCGCCAGCAGCCAAGGGTGGCCCCTTTCTGGAAACACCATATATTTT,CASSQGWPLSGNTIYF
16,NA,TRBV27,many,TRBJ1-5,TGTGCCAGCAGTTCCAACAGGGACGCGTCCAATCAGCCCCAGCATTTT,CASSSNRDASNQPQHF
15,NA,TRBV27,few,TRBJ2-7,TGTGCCGGCAGTTTATTGGCCAGCGAAACCTACGAGCAGTACTTC,CAGSLLASETYEQYF
15,NA,TRBV2,many,TRBJ2-7,TGTGCCAGCAGACAAACGGGGGCTGAGTCCTACGAGCAGTACTTC,CASRQTGAESYEQYF
15,NA,TRBV12-3/TRBV12-4,many,TRBJ2-5,TGTGCCAGCAGTACCCCACCGGGAGTTCAAGAGACCCAGTACTTC,CASSTPPGVQETQYF
14,NA,TRBV11-3,many,TRBJ2-7,TGTGCCAGCAGCCCACGGGACCTCTCCTACGAGCAGTACTTC,CASSPRDLSYEQYF
14,TRBD1,TRBV5-8,NA,TRBJ1-1,TGTGCCAGCCAAGACAGGGGCATGAACACTGAAGCTTTCTTT,CASQDRGMNTEAFF
14,TRBD1,TRBV6-1,NA,TRBJ2-7,TGTGCCAGCAGACACCGGGACAGGGGTGACGAGCAGTACTTC,CASRHRDRGDEQYF
16,TRBD1,TRBV5-4,many,TRBJ2-5,TGTGCCAGCTCCTCCACGACCAGGGGGCTCCAAGAGACCCAGTACTTC,CASSSTTRGLQETQYF
14,TRBD2,TRBV7-9,NA,TRBJ2-5,TGTGCCAGCAGCTCCGGACTAGAACAAGAGACCCAGTACTTC,CASSSGLEQETQYF
21,TRBD2,TRBV6-2/TRBV6-3,many,TRBJ2-7,TGTGCCAGCAGTTACCTAACGGCTGAGGGACTAGCGGGAGTTCTTCCCTACGAGCAGTACTTC,CASSYLTAEGLAGVLPYEQYF
12,NA,TRBV6-1,many,TRBJ1-2,TGTGCCAGCAGTGAACAGAGATCTGGCTACACCTTC,CASSEQRSGYTF
14,NA,TRBV28,many,TRBJ1-1,TGTGCCAGCAGTTCTAACAGTTTAAACACTGAAGCTTTCTTT,CASSSNSLNTEAFF
14,NA,TRBV7-9,NA,TRBJ2-5,TGTGCCAGCAGCCCGGGGGCGGAGCGGCAGACCCAGTACTTC,CASSPGAERQTQYF
13,NA,TRBV7-9,few,TRBJ2-2,TGTGCCAGCACCGCGAGGGTGAACGGGGAGCTGTTTTTT,CASTARVNGELFF
14,NA,TRBV5-1,many,TRBJ1-1,TGCGCCAGCAGCATCTTGACAGGGAACACTGAAGCTTTCTTT,CASSILTGNTEAFF
13,NA,TRBV14,few,TRBJ1-1,TGTGCCAGCAGCCGGTCTTTGAACACTGAAGCTTTCTTT,CASSRSLNTEAFF
15,NA,TRBV12-3/TRBV12-4,many,TRBJ1-1,TGTGCCAGTAACGAGAGGATAGGGCGAAACACTGAAGCTTTCTTT,CASNERIGRNTEAFF
15,NA,TRBV12-3/TRBV12-4,few,TRBJ2-7,TGTGCCAGCACCTCGGCAGGGGGGTCCCTCTACGAGCAGTACTTC,CASTSAGGSLYEQYF
13,TRBD1,TRBV7-3,many,TRBJ1-2,TGTGCCAGCAGCTTCGACAGGGGGGGCGGCTACACCTTC,CASSFDRGGGYTF
18,TRBD2,TRBV6-2/TRBV6-3,NA,TRBJ2-3,TGTGCCAGCAGTCGTCAACAGACCGGGACTAGCGGCACAGATACGCAGTATTTT,CASSRQQTGTSGTDTQYF
16,TRBD1,TRBV28,many,TRBJ2-7,TGTGCCAGCAGTTCAGGGGACAGGACTCTCTCCTACGAGCAGTACTTC,CASSSGDRTLSYEQYF
15,NA,TRBV19,many,TRBJ1-1,TGTGCCAGTAGCACCACAGAGGGGATGGCCACTGAAGCTTTCTTT,CASSTTEGMATEAFF
16,NA,TRBV6-1,many,TRBJ2-7,TGTGCCAGCAGTGAAGCGTGGGGGGCCTACTCCTACGAGCAGTACTTC,CASSEAWGAYSYEQYF
16,NA,TRBV30,NA,TRBJ2-7,TGTGCCTGGACCTCCGGACACATACTACTCCTACGCGAGCAGTACTTC,CAWTSGHILLLREQYF
14,NA,TRBV6-1,NA,TRBJ2-7,TGTGCCAGCAGTGAATTTGTAGGAACCTACGAGCAGTACTTC,CASSEFVGTYEQYF
14,NA,TRBV28,many,TRBJ2-5,TGTGCCAGCAGCCCCGGACTATTCCAAGAGACCCAGTACTTC,CASSPGLFQETQYF
15,TRBD1,TRBV5-5,NA,TRBJ1-1,TGTGCCAGCAGCTCCTCCGGGACAGGGATCTTGTCTGCTTTCTTT,CASSSSGTGILSAFF
14,NA,TRBV25-1,many,TRBJ1-4,TGTGCCAGCAGGGACGGGACAACTAATGAAAAACTGTTTTTT,CASRDGTTNEKLFF
16,NA,TRBV18,NA,TRBJ2-2,TGTGCCAGCTCACCACCGATCCGCCCGAGCACCGGGGAGCTGTTTTTT,CASSPPIRPSTGELFF
16,TRBD1,TRBV5-1,NA,TRBJ1-1,TGCGCCAGCAGCTTGGGCCCGGGACAGTCAAACACTGAAGCTTTCTTT,CASSLGPGQSNTEAFF
17,TRBD1,TRBV28,many,TRBJ1-1,TGTGCCAGCAGTGAAACCGGGACAGCTGATCAGGTTTGGAAGGCTTTCTTT,CASSETGTADQVWKAFF
11,NA,TRBV12-3/TRBV12-4,NA,TRBJ2-7,TGTGCCAGCAGGCTAGCAGGGCGGGAGTACTTC,CASRLAGREYF
16,TRBD1,TRBV28,many,TRBJ1-2,TGTGCCAGCAGTTTATGGGGGACAGGGGGAGAAGGAGGCTACACCTTC,CASSLWGTGGEGGYTF
21,TRBD2,TRBV28,many,TRBJ2-7,TGTGCCAGCAGTTTTAGCGAAGGGGTACATGGGGGACTAGCTCAAACCTACGAGCAGTACTTC,CASSFSEGVHGGLAQTYEQYF
13,NA,TRBV28,many,TRBJ2-7,TGTGCCAGCAGATCAGACAGGTTATACGAGCAGTACTTC,CASRSDRLYEQYF
14,NA,TRBV2,many,TRBJ2-5,TGTGCCAGCAATTGGACGCCAGAGTGGGAGACCCAGTACTTC,CASNWTPEWETQYF
12,NA,TRBV15,many,TRBJ1-5,TGTGCCACCAGCAGAGATATGCAGCCCCAGCATTTT,CATSRDMQPQHF
13,NA,TRBV29-1,NA,TRBJ2-5,TGCAGCACTCCTGGTTGGGAGCAAGAGACCCAGTACTTC,CSTPGWEQETQYF
13,NA,TRBV30,many,TRBJ1-2,TGTGCCTGGATACGACAGGCCGCCTATGGCTACACCTTC,CAWIRQAAYGYTF
17,TRBD1,TRBV7-2,many,TRBJ1-2,TGTGCCAGCAGCTTAGCAACCTCAAGGACAGGGGGTATCGGCTACACCTTC,CASSLATSRTGGIGYTF
14,NA,TRBV27,NA,TRBJ2-7,TGTGCCAGCAGTTGGGGGGCAAATGGGGGGGAGCAGTACTTC,CASSWGANGGEQYF
14,NA,TRBV19,few,TRBJ2-2,TGTGCCAGTAGACCCCTCCAGAACACCGGGGAGCTGTTTTTT,CASRPLQNTGELFF
13,NA,TRBV29-1,many,TRBJ2-7,TGCAGCGTTGATACGGGAACTACCTACGAGCAGTACTTC,CSVDTGTTYEQYF
12,TRBD1,TRBV7-3,many,TRBJ1-1,TGTGCCAGCAGTCAAGGACAGGGCAAAGCTTTCTTT,CASSQGQGKAFF
16,NA,TRBV7-6,many,TRBJ2-7,TGTGCCAGCAGCCTCGGCCCGCGGGACTTTACCTACGAGCAGTACTTC,CASSLGPRDFTYEQYF
14,TRBD1,TRBV29-1,NA,TRBJ1-1,TGCAGCGTTGTCGGCCCAACAGGGGACACTGAAGCTTTCTTT,CSVVGPTGDTEAFF
16,TRBD1,TRBV12-3/TRBV12-4,few,TRBJ2-7,TGTGCCAGCATCTCGGGCGGGACAGGGGACACCTACGAGCAGTACTTC,CASISGGTGDTYEQYF
16,NA,TRBV6-2/TRBV6-3,many,TRBJ1-5,TGTGCCAGCAGCCACCCGTCAATGGCGGGAGGACAGCCCCAGCATTTT,CASSHPSMAGGQPQHF
15,TRBD1,TRBV3-1,NA,TRBJ2-7,TGTGCCAGCAGCCAAGGACAGGGGGCGCGATACGAGCAGTACTTC,CASSQGQGARYEQYF
15,NA,TRBV5-1,many,TRBJ1-1,TGCGCCAGCAGCTTGGTAAAGGGGCTGAACACTGAAGCTTTCTTT,CASSLVKGLNTEAFF
14,NA,TRBV7-9,many,TRBJ2-7,TGTGCCAGCAGCCGCACCGACGTCACCTACGAGCAGTACTTC,CASSRTDVTYEQYF
17,TRBD2,TRBV15,few,TRBJ2-5,TGTGCCACCAGCAGGCCTCTAGCGGGAGGGCCCCGGGAGACCCAGTACTTC,CATSRPLAGGPRETQYF
16,TRBD2,TRBV13,NA,TRBJ2-7,TGTGCCAGCAGCTTAGGGCCAGCGGGAGCTAGCTACGAGCAGTACTTC,CASSLGPAGASYEQYF
13,TRBD1,TRBV20-1,NA,TRBJ2-5,TGCAGTGCCCTACCAGGGGGCCAAGAGACCCAGTACTTC,CSALPGGQETQYF